This note documents a single TCR beta chain sequence. The data derive from a study of blood T cell repertoires in COVID-19. About the study: COVID-19 samples, acute and convalescent, were from the United States, Italy and Spain. The analysed material was cDNA or gDNA that came from T cells, B-cell-depleted T cells, or PBMCs.

Enrollment of patients from Seattle took place during active infection, with longitudinal follow-up. The germline CDR1 and CDR2 sequences are MNHEY and SVGAGI. The CDR3 contains 14 residues. J was trimmed by 6 bases and V by 5 bases; bases with no gene match: 9. Original handling: The authors estimated nucleated cell counts from reference gene primer amplification. TCRdb keeps only in-frame clones here, not all; method: immunoSEQ multiplex PCR. For V, J and clone size, that table is used; D and trimming come from the DNA. This table holds some 70,000 clones, around 88% found once. The chain recombines TRBV6-5 with TRBJ1-2; 7 bases match TRBD1. Sequencing was carried out using peripheral blood. This TCR was sampled from a middle-aged man with COVID-19, enrolled during active disease. The CDR3 DNA is TGTGCCAGCAGTAGTCAGGGGGAAGGAAATGGCTACACCTTC. It translates to CASSSQGEGNGYTF.